This TCR beta chain is drawn from a study of cytomegalovirus exposure and HLA in healthy donors. About the study: A prior study identified 117 million unique TCR beta sequences from 180 million or so T cells.

This CDR3 is built from 17 residues. Germline V CDR1 and CDR2: LNHNV, YYDKDF (reference sequence). Trimming at V came to 0 bases and at J to 7 bases, leaving 11 bases not matched to a gene. Use of 60 Vbeta and 13 Jbeta primers characterized the PCR. Clones were read by immunoSEQ multiplex PCR, and TCRdb kept only the in-frame ones, dropping some. This table holds 65,000 to 100,000 clones, roughly three quarters found once. The TCR was taken from a man in his forties or fifties in good health and CMV-seronegative. This sequence joins TRBV15 and TRBJ1-2; 10 nucleotides agree with TRBD1. The sequenced sample consisted of PBMCs. The CDR3, as DNA: TGTGCCACCAGCAGAGATTACGGGGACAGGGGAGTAGGTGGCTACACCTTC. It yields the protein CATSRDYGDRGVGGYTF.